This T cell receptor (beta chain) is from a study of cytomegalovirus exposure and HLA in healthy donors. Worth noting for this clone: What it binds is not known.

The CDR3 consists of 13 residues. Germline loops: CDR1 SNHLY, CDR2 FYNNEI. Germline trimming cut 7 bases from V and 5 bases from J; bases unmatched to any gene: 7. With 60 Vbeta and 13 Jbeta primers, the PCR was carried out. Using immunoSEQ multiplex PCR, the repertoire was profiled, and TCRdb retains in-frame clones only, with some absent. The repertoire holds 100,000 or so clones, roughly 75% seen once, with about 4.5% in the top ten. Healthy bone marrow donors made up the cohort. Study conclusions and caveats: Cytomegalovirus association was assigned to about 150 TCR beta chains. The sole available immune exposure information was CMV serostatus.

This clonotype originated in a woman younger than 30 in good health and CMV-seropositive. The rearrangement joins TRBV2 to TRBJ2-5; 7 bases are a match to TRBD1. Sequencing was done on a sample of PBMCs. CDR3: CASTLTGWETQYF. Written as DNA, the CDR3 is TGTGCCAGCACTCTGACAGGGTGGGAGACCCAGTACTTC.